Reported below is one TCR beta chain. Its antigen is unknown. The table came from immunoSEQ multiplex PCR; TCRdb's copy has only in-frame clones and leaves some out. This table holds several thousand clones, roughly 80% found once. These data belong to a study of T cell clonotyping in hematopoietic cell transplantation. Samples: about 28 days before transplant, then days 30, 100 and 180 after. CDR1 is SNHLY, CDR2 FYNNEI, per germline. The CDR3 has 10 amino acids. With 8 bases removed from V and 3 bases from J, the gap between germline ends came to 5 bases. General study points: Few recipient clonotypes overlapped donors; over 95% were de novo at given depth. After transplant, recipient diversity fell while pathologically expanded clonotypes grew through day 180.

This sequence joins TRBV2 and TRBJ2-7; D remains ambiguous. The sequence was obtained from a female patient aged 45 to 65 who had an allogeneic stem cell transplant from an unrelated donor, so the T cells may come from the graft donor. Some clones in this sample may be carry-over from other donors' samples. The sequencing used peripheral blood mononuclear cells, collected 180 days after allogeneic stem cell transplant. CDR3 sequence reads: CASGDYEQYF. The CDR3 coding sequence is TGTGCCAGCGGCGACTACGAGCAGTACTTC.